This is a list of T cell receptor beta chains from one sample in a study of regulatory T cells in long-lasting Graves disease. In TCRdb, the multiplex PCR reads were re-called with MiXCR into one record per CDR3 protein. The sample has 420,000 or so distinct CDR3 sequences, about a sixth seen once; the top ten hold around a quarter. These same data were also listed under a study on T cells in Graves' hyperthyroidism and ophthalmopathy.

Here the sequenced sample was peripheral blood mononuclear cells (PBMCs), taken at new diagnosis, from a patient treated with antithyroid drugs. The receptors originated from a woman between 18 and 30 years old with Graves disease. The CDR3 runs from the conserved cysteine through the conserved F or W. D genes are given only for firm matches. Where a row states a size, it is once, few, many or the class of an expanded clone; other rows omit it.

>NA|NA|TRBJ2-7|TRBV4-2
TGTGCCAGCAGCCAAGACGGGTTTTCCTACGAGCAGTACTTC
CASSQDGFSYEQYF
>TRBD2|NA|TRBJ2-1|TRBV20-1
TGCAGTGCCGGTAGCGGACTAGCGGGCGTCAATGAGCAGTTCTTC
CSAGSGLAGVNEQFF
>NA|many|TRBJ2-1|TRBV5-1
TGCGCCAGCAGCTTGGATCCGGAAACCTACAATGAGCAGTTCTTC
CASSLDPETYNEQFF
>NA|many|TRBJ2-5|TRBV24-1
TGTGCCACCAGTCGTATGGACATCATGGGGGAGACCCAGTACTTC
CATSRMDIMGETQYF
>NA|many|TRBJ2-1|TRBV2
TGTGCCAGCAGTGACCCGCCCCGTGAGCAGTTCTTC
CASSDPPREQFF
>NA|many|TRBJ2-7|TRBV11-3
TGTGCCAGCAGCTCTTCCGGACAGTCCCTCTCCGAGCAGTACTTC
CASSSSGQSLSEQYF
>TRBD2|NA|TRBJ2-3|TRBV7-6
TGTGCCAGCAGCCCAACGGGACTAGCGGGAGTGGGAGATACGCAGTATTTT
CASSPTGLAGVGDTQYF
>NA|many|TRBJ2-7|TRBV28
TGTGCCAGCAGTTCCCCCCCCTACGAGCAGTACTTC
CASSSPPYEQYF
>TRBD2|many|TRBJ2-3|TRBV11-2
TGTGCCAGCAGCCAGACGACTAGCGGGACGGAAGATACGCAGTATTTT
CASSQTTSGTEDTQYF
>NA|few|TRBJ1-1|TRBV20-1
TGCAGTGCTAGAGACCCAGGGGAGAACACTGAAGCTTTCTTT
CSARDPGENTEAFF
>NA|few|TRBJ1-1|TRBV28
TGTGCCAGCAGTTTTGAGGGTATGGGGAACACTGAAGCTTTCTTT
CASSFEGMGNTEAFF
>NA|NA|TRBJ2-7|TRBV29-1
TGCAGCGTAGTGGGGGTCTCCTACGAGCAGTACTTC
CSVVGVSYEQYF
>NA|NA|TRBJ2-5|TRBV28
TGTGGGGGGAACAGGATTGGAGAGACCCAGTACTTC
CGGNRIGETQYF
>NA|NA|TRBJ2-5|TRBV15
TGTGCCACCAGCAGGACAGAACCCCAAGAGACCCAGTACTTC
CATSRTEPQETQYF
>TRBD2|NA|TRBJ2-3|TRBV6-4
TGTGCCAGCAGTGACTCGGGGTGCGGGACTAGCGGGAGGGAGTCAGATACGCAGTATTTT
CASSDSGCGTSGRESDTQYF
>NA|NA|TRBJ2-7|TRBV11-2
TGTGCCAGCAGCTTAGTCAGTCAGAGTTCCTACGAGCAGTACTTC
CASSLVSQSSYEQYF
>TRBD1|few|TRBJ2-1|TRBV20-1
TGCAGTGCTCGGACAGGGATCGCCTACAATGAGCAGTTCTTC
CSARTGIAYNEQFF
>NA|few|TRBJ1-3|TRBV11-2
TGTGCCAGCAACCTGCCGGGGGGGGGGCGAAACACCATATATTTT
CASNLPGGGRNTIYF
>NA|many|TRBJ2-3|TRBV3-1
TGTGCCAGCAGCCAATGGTTACAGAGCACAGATACGCAGTATTTT
CASSQWLQSTDTQYF
>NA|many|TRBJ2-7|TRBV6-1
TGTGCCAGCAGTAAGCTGGCGGGACGGAACGAGCAGTACTTC
CASSKLAGRNEQYF
>NA|many|TRBJ1-1|TRBV9
TGTGCCAGCAGCGTAGTTTCTGGGAACACTGAAGCTTTCTTT
CASSVVSGNTEAFF
>TRBD1|many|TRBJ2-7|TRBV20-1
TGCAGTGCTAGTAGGGACAGCTCCTACGAGCAGTACTTC
CSASRDSSYEQYF
>NA|few|TRBJ1-5|TRBV12-3/TRBV12-4
TGTGCCAGCAGTTTCTGGGGAGATCAGCCCCAGCATTTT
CASSFWGDQPQHF
>NA|many|TRBJ2-1|TRBV7-8
TGTGCCAGCAGCTTACGCGGGATCTCCTACAATGAGCAGTTCTTC
CASSLRGISYNEQFF
>NA|NA|TRBJ2-4|TRBV5-4
TGTGCCAGCAGCTCGCCGTCAGAGGTCCAGTACTTC
CASSSPSEVQYF
>NA|few|TRBJ2-5|TRBV15
TGTGCCACCAGCAGAGTAGAGACCCAGTACTTC
CATSRVETQYF
>NA|NA|TRBJ2-3|TRBV20-1
TGCAGTGCTAGGGGGGGCGGGCTAGCGGTTGATACGCAGTATTTT
CSARGGGLAVDTQYF
>TRBD1|many|TRBJ2-7|TRBV3-1
TGTGCCAGCAGCCGCCGGGACAGGGGCGACGAGCAGTACTTC
CASSRRDRGDEQYF
>NA|NA|TRBJ2-7|TRBV4-1
TGCGCCAGCAGCCGGACAGCAAACTACGAGCAGTACTTC
CASSRTANYEQYF
>TRBD1|many|TRBJ1-1|TRBV2
TGTGCCAGCAGCGGACAGGGGAAGGGGACTGAAGCTTTCTTT
CASSGQGKGTEAFF
>TRBD2|many|TRBJ2-1|TRBV11-2
TGTGCCAGCAGCTTAGCGGCTAGCGGGAGGGCCGTCTCCTACAATGAGCAGTTCTTC
CASSLAASGRAVSYNEQFF
>NA|many|TRBJ2-7|TRBV20-1
TGCAGTGCGAACCGGGACTTCCCCTACGAGCAGTACTTC
CSANRDFPYEQYF